This TCR beta chain stems from a study of T cells after yellow fever vaccination (dated by TCRdb to about 2019). Context from the whole study: Libraries from fractions with low cell numbers were prepared with the SMART-Seq v4 Ultra Low Input RNA kit. Two healthy male donors, one aged 18 to 29 and one aged 30 to 40 years, made up the cohort. Bulk PBMC replicates and cell subsets were isolated from blood drawn at multiple timepoints before and after both primary and secondary immunization. Bulk TCR alpha and beta repertoires were sequenced longitudinally to track T-cell clones before and after primary and booster YFV17D yellow fever vaccination.

There are many counts of this clonotype. The target of this receptor is not known. No base quality values were provided; no much bigger clone lies one nucleotide off. The label giving this sample's treatment or condition can be read as: live attenuated yellow fever vaccine strain. Two biological replicates of bulk PBMCs were collected at each blood-draw timepoint. A standard Ficoll-Paque protocol was used to isolate PBMCs from peripheral blood. TriZol was used to extract RNA from bulk PBMCs, from CD4 and CD8 fractions, and from dextramer-positive and dextramer-negative fractions. Overall study results and their limits: A small fraction of clonotypes showed up in both the CD4 and CD8 compartments, probably as a result of convergent recombination. After the booster, most clones that had expanded after primary vaccination were detected again (nearly 97% of CD4 and 70% to 90% of CD8), suggesting broad maintenance of memory. Compared with the primary T-cell response, the secondary T-cell response was weaker but faster, peaking on day 5 rather than day 15. The study included only a couple of donors, which limits how far the findings can be generalized. Because abundant contaminating clonotypes from the bulk population could be contained in FACS-sorted repertoires, computational filtering was required.

TCR cDNA was made using 5'RACE template switching, a step that added a universal primer site and unique molecular identifiers. Priming of cDNA synthesis was performed from both the TCR alpha and TCR beta constant segments. Library amplification involved two PCR steps, and the second step added sample barcodes and sequencing adapters. Sequencing of libraries was performed on Illumina HiSeq 2500 (2x100 bp) or NovaSeq (2x150 bp). The paper's data handling went like this. MIGEC was used to demultiplex reads and collapse the reads into UMI consensus sequences, and MiXCR was used for V(D)J alignment. Using edgeR on replicate PBMC samples, clonotypes were called vaccine-responding if FDR was below 0.01 and the log2 fold change was above 5 up to day 15. Bulk clonotypes were assigned CD4 or CD8 identity according to which sequenced CD4 or CD8 repertoire held them at higher abundance. Through fastp at Q25 and MiXCR, TCRdb rebuilt clones from the public reads, retaining in-frame beta chains. Merged by CDR3 protein, the rows form single entries marked with the most common genes and DNA. Here the V and J calls rest on TCRdb's processing, not on the authors' analysis. The sample profile shows around 350,000 distinct CDR3 sequences; under 14% of them were found once. The biggest ten clones account for roughly a sixth of the sample.

The starting material was PBMCs, obtained on the day of the first yellow fever vaccination. The origin of this receptor is a young man who received the YFV17D yellow fever vaccine.

The CDR3 protein: CASSFQDEQFF. The DNA sequence follows: TGTGCCAGCAGCTTCCAGGATGAGCAGTTCTTC. The chain was built from TRBV7-9 and TRBJ2-1; the D gene cannot be named for sure. At the junction V is shortened by 3 bases and J by 8 bases, with 5 bases in between. The CDR3 starts with the cysteine, ends with the phenylalanine, and has 11 residues. Just the 33-base CDR3 DNA is kept, in frame starting at base 1. CDR1 and CDR2 are read off the germline V gene (reference sequence) as SEHNR and FQNEAQ. Extended through the reference TRBV7-9 and TRBJ2-1 proteins, this CDR3 yields the full variable domain: DTGVSQNPRHKITKRGQNVTFRCDPISEHNRLYWYRQTLGQGPEFLTYFQNEAQLEKSRLLSDRFSAERPKGSFSTLEIQRTEQGDSAMYLCASSFQDEQFFGPGTRLTVL.